Included here is one T cell receptor beta chain sequence, with context. This receptor's antigen is unknown. Base qualities are not recorded, but no much larger clone differs from it by a single base. This sample is drawn from a study of T cells in Graves' hyperthyroidism and ophthalmopathy (dated by TCRdb to the late 2010s). Regarding the research as a whole: Peripheral blood was collected at initial diagnosis, before any treatment. To identify TCR V-J signatures that set the groups apart, the researchers used a discovery cohort of 100 or so patients, made up of roughly 45 with Graves' ophthalmopathy and 57 with stable Graves' hyperthyroidism. Prospective prediction of ophthalmopathy was tested in an independent validation cohort consisting of about 19 hyperthyroidism patients and around 16 patients who later progressed to ophthalmopathy. For training and testing, the 100 or so patients in the discovery cohort were randomly divided in a 7:3 ratio. In addition, the study compared T-cell repertoires in thyroid tissue and in blood from roughly six Graves' hyperthyroidism patients. Following sampling, methimazole starting at 30 mg daily was given to hyperthyroidism patients, and high-dose intravenous methylprednisolone was given to ophthalmopathy patients. TCR Vbeta CDR3 sequencing of 120 to 150 peripheral blood samples (roughly 41 ophthalmopathy, around 80 hyperthyroidism and some 17 progressor patients) is reported in the paper.

In the ophthalmopathy patients, disease was moderately to severely active, with a Clinical Activity Score of 3 or more, a NOSPECS grade of 4 or more, and a duration of less than 3 months. Any patient with an uncontrolled infection, another autoimmune disease, pregnancy or lactation was excluded. Diagnoses were based on clinical symptoms, serum thyroxine and TRAb, thyroid ultrasound and orbital computed tomography. PBMCs were isolated from about 9 ml of fresh peripheral blood by Ficoll-Paque density gradient centrifugation. Trizol reagent was used to extract total RNA, and RNA quality was then checked on an Agilent 2100 Bioanalyzer. Findings and caveats that apply to the study as a whole: Sample size was not statistically predetermined, and blinding of investigators to group allocation was not performed. A model built on a 13 V-J signature distinguished ophthalmopathy from stable hyperthyroidism, reaching 87.88% sensitivity and 81.08% specificity in cross-validation and 80%/75% in testing. Blood samples also contained most of the expanded thyroid clonotypes (frequency above 0.001), which suggests that blood repertoires may reflect thyroid immune responses. In validation, the model predicted progression to ophthalmopathy with over 60% sensitivity and 72% to 75% specificity, a median of 6.5 months before onset.

The TCR beta CDR3 regions were amplified from RNA transcripts. For the first round of RT-PCR on the TCR CDR3, the HTBI primer set was used together with the Qiagen OneStep RT-PCR kit. The libraries were constructed in a second round of multiplex PCR and then size-selected and purified. Libraries were sequenced paired-end with 100 bp reads on an Illumina HiSeq2000. In the source study's methods: SOAPnuke was used to process the raw data, throwing out any read that contained adapters or uncalled bases, had a mean Phred below 15, or lacked an exact constant-primer or identifier match. High-quality paired reads were merged with COPE v1.2.5, and unique nucleotide sequences were defined as clonotypes. Clonotypes were aligned to IMGT TRBV, TRBD and TRBJ reference segments using MiTCR v1.1. Analysis was restricted to V-J combinations with a frequency above 0.0001, which covered over 98% of repertoires. A TCS score was defined as the ratio of F50 (clonal expansion) to E x V (chaos), with BLOSUM62-based TCRdist applied between CDR3 peptides within each V-J. Welch's t-statistics and random forest reduced some 510 V-J features to about 12, which were used in a naive Bayes classifier (R e1071). TCRdb trimmed public reads at Q25 via fastp, called clones via MiXCR and kept in-frame beta chains. Every CDR3 protein is listed once, alongside the most common genes and DNA of its rows. These V and J calls rely on TCRdb rather than the paper's analysis. This sample comprises under 350,000 distinct CDR3 sequences, 15% to 20% of them detected only once. The ten biggest clones cover around 61% of the sample.

V is clipped by 8 bases and J by 5 bases, and the sequence between their germline boundaries is 10 bases long. From the germline V gene, CDR1 is MNHNS and CDR2 is SASEGT. The CDR3 sequence holds 12 residues, the cysteine and phenylalanine included. The retained sequence is limited to the CDR3, 36 bases, with the frame set at the first base. This TCR came from a woman aged 60-75 years with Graves' ophthalmopathy. The sequencing input was blood. The chain uses TRBV6-1 and TRBJ1-5; a tentative D call is TRBD1 (5 bases match). The DNA is TGTGCCAGCTGGGGGAGTGATCAGCCCCAGCATTTT. This gives the protein CASWGSDQPQHF.